This TCR beta chain was captured by sequencing in a study of cytomegalovirus exposure and HLA in healthy donors. Across the whole study: HLA-typed donors contributed 65 million to 95 million unique TCRs, which were held in an early data release.

This clone showed up just once. 60 Vbeta and 13 Jbeta primers were used in PCR. This table comes from immunoSEQ multiplex PCR, and its TCRdb copy is limited to in-frame clones, with some not included. The sample lists 85,000 to 100,000 clones; around nine tenths were seen once. CDR3 size: 17 residues. The V and J ends lost 2 bases and 5 bases, in that order; junction bases with no gene match: 13. The germline CDR1 and CDR2 sequences are LGHNA and YNFKEQ. This sequence was found in a man under 40 in good health and CMV-seropositive. The chain has TRBV4-2 and TRBJ2-5; TRBD2 matches at 8 bases. The sample taken for sequencing was PBMCs. The CDR3 loop is CASSQPGELAVGETQYF. The CDR3, as DNA: TGTGCCAGCAGCCAACCTGGCGAACTAGCGGTCGGGGAGACCCAGTACTTC.